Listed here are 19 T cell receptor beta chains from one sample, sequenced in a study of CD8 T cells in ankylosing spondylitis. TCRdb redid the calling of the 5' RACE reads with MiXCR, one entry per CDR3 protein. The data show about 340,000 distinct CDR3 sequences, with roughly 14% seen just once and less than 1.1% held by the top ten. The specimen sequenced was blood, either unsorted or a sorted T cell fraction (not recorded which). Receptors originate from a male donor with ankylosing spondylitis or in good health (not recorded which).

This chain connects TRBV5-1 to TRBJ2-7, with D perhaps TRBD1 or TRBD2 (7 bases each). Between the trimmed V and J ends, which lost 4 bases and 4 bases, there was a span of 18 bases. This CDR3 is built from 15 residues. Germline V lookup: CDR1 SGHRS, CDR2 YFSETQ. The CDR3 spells CASSPRGQGGYEQYF. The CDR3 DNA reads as TGCGCCAGCAGCCCCCGAGGGCAGGGGGGGTACGAGCAGTACTTC.

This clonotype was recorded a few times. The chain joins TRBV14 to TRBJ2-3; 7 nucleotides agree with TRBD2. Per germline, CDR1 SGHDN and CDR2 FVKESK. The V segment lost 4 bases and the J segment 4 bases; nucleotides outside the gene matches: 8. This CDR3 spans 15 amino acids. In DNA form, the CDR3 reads TGTGCCAGCAGCCTAATGCTGGGAGGGGCAGATACGCAGTATTTT. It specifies CASSLMLGGADTQYF.

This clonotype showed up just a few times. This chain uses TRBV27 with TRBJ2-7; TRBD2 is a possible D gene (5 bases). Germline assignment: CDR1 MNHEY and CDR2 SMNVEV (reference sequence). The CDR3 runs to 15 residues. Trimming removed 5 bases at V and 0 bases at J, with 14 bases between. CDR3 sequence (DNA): TGTGCCAGCAGTCCTAGCCCGGGAAGCTCCTACGAGCAGTACTTC. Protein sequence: CASSPSPGSSYEQYF.

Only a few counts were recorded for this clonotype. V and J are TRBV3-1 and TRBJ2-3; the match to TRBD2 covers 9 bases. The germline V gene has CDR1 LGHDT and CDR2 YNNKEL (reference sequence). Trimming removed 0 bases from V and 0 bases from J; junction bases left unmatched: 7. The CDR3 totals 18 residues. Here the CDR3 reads CASSQDSTSGASTDTQYF. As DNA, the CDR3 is TGTGCCAGCAGCCAAGATTCGACTAGCGGAGCTAGCACAGATACGCAGTATTTT.

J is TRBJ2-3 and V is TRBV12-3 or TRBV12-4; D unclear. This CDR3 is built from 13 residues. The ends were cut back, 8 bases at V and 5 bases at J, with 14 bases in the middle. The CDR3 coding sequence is TGTGCCAGCGGCATCCGAAGTGGAGATACGCAGTATTTT. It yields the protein CASGIRSGDTQYF.

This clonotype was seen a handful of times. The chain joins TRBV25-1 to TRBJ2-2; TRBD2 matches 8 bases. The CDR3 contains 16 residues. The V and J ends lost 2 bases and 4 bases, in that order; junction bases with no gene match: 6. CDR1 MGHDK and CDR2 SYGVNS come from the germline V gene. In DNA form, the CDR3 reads TGTGCCAGCAGTGAACTTACTAGCGGATCCACCGGGGAGCTGTTTTTT. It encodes CASSELTSGSTGELFF.

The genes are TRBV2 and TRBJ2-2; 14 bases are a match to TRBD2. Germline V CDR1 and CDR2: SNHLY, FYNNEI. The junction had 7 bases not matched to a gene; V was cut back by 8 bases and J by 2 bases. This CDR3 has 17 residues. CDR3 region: CASHGTSGGLNTGELFF. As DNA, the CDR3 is TGTGCCAGCCATGGGACTAGCGGGGGCCTTAACACCGGGGAGCTGTTTTTT.

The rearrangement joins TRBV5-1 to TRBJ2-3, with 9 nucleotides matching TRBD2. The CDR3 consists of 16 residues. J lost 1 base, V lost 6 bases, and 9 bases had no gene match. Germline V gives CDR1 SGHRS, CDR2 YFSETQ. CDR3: CASIHGGGGRTDTQYF. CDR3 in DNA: TGCGCCAGCATCCATGGCGGGGGGGGACGCACAGATACGCAGTATTTT.

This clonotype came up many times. The CDR3 coding sequence is TGCAGCTCCAGGGGAGGGGGGAACACTGAAGCTTTCTTT. This encodes CSSRGGGNTEAFF. The genes are TRBV29-1 and TRBJ1-1; the D gene is possibly TRBD1 (6 bases). Deletions cut 8 bases from V and 1 base from J, with 14 bases between. The CDR3 totals 13 residues. CDR1 is SQVTM, CDR2 ANQGSEA, per germline.

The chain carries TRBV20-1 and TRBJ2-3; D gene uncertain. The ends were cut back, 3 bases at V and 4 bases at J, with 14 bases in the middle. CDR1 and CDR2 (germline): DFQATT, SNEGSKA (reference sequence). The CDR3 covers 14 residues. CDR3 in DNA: TGCAGTGCTAGCTCAGTCACTCGCGCAGATACGCAGTATTTT. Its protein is CSASSVTRADTQYF.

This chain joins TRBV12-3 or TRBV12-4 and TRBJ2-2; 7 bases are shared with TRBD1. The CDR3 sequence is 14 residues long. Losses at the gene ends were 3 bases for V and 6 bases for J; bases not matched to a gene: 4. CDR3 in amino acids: CASSFETGPGELFF. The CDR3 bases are TGTGCCAGCAGTTTCGAGACAGGGCCCGGGGAGCTGTTTTTT.

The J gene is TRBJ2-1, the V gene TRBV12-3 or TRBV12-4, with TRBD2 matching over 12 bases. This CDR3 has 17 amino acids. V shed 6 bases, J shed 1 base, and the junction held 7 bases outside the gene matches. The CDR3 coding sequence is TGTGCCAGCAGCCGGACTAGCGGGATAGGATCCTACAATGAGCAGTTCTTC. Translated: CASSRTSGIGSYNEQFF.

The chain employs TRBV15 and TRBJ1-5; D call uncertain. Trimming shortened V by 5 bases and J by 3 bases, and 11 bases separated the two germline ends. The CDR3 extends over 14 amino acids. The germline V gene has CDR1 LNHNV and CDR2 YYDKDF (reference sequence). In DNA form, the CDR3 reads TGTGCCACCAGCCTAGAATGGAACAATCAGCCCCAGCATTTT. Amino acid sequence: CATSLEWNNQPQHF.

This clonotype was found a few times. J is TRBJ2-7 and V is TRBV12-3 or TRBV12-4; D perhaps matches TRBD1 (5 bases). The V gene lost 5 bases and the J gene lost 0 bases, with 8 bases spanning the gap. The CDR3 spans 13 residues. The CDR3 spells CASSPQVSYEQYF. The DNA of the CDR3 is TGTGCCAGCAGTCCACAGGTCTCCTACGAGCAGTACTTC.

The CDR3 coding sequence is TGTGCCAGCAGATATTCCGGGGGCTTAGATACGCAGTATTTT. It codes for CASRYSGGLDTQYF. The rearrangement joins TRBV27 to TRBJ2-3; D tentatively reads TRBD1 or TRBD2 (6 bases each). The V end was cut by 6 bases, the J end by 5 bases, with 15 bases between. Looked up from germline, CDR1 is MNHEY and CDR2 is SMNVEV (reference sequence). The CDR3 spans 14 residues.

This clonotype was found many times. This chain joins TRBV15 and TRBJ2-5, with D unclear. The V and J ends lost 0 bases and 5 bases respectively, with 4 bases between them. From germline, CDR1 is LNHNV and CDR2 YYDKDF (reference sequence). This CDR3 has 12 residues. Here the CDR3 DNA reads TGTGCCACCAGCAGAGATGTCGAGACCCAGTACTTC. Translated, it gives CATSRDVETQYF. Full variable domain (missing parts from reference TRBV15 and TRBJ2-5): DAMVIQNPRYQVTQFGKPVTLSCSQTLNHNVMYWYQQKSSQAPKLLFHYYDKDFNNEADTPDNFQSRRPNTSFCFLDIRSPGLGDTAMYLCATSRDVETQYFGPGTRLLVL.

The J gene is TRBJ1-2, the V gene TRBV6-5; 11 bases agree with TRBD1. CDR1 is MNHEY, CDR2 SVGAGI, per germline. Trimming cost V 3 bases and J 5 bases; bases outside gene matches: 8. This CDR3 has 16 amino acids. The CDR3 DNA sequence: TGTGCCAGCAGTTATTCAGCCGGGACAGGGGGGTATGGCTACACCTTC. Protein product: CASSYSAGTGGYGYTF.

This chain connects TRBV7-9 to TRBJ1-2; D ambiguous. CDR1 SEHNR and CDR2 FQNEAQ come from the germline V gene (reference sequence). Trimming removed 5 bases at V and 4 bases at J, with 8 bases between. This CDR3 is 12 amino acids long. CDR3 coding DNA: TGTGCCAGCAGCCTAAGCTTCTATGGCTACACCTTC. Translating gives CASSLSFYGYTF.

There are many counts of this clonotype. CDR3 amino acids: CASSFKDEQFF. For the CDR3, the DNA is TGTGCCAGCAGTTTTAAGGATGAGCAGTTCTTC. The chain is built from TRBV12-3 or TRBV12-4 and TRBJ2-1; D not resolved. Deletions cut 3 bases from V and 8 bases from J, with 5 bases between. The CDR3 contains 11 residues.